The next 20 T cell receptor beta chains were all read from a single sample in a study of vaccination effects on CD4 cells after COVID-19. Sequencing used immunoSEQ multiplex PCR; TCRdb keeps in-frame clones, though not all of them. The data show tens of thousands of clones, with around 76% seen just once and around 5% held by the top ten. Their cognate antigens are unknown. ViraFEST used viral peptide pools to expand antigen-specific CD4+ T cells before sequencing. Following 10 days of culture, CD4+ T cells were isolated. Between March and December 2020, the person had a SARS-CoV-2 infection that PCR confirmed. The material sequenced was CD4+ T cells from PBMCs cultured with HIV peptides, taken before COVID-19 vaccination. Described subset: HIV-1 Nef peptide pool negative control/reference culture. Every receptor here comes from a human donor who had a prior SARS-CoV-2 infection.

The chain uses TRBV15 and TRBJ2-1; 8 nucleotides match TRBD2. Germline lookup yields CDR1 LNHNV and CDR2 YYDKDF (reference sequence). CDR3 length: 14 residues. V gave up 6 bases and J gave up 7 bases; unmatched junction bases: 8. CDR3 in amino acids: CATSLAGGINEQFF. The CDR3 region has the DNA TGTGCCACCAGTCTGGCGGGAGGCATTAATGAGCAGTTCTTC.

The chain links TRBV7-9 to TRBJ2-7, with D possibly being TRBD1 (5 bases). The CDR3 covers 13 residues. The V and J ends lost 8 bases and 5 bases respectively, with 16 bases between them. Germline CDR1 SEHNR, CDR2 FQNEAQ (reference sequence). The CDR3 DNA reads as TGTGCCAGCGGGAAAGGACACGACGACGAGCAGTACTTC. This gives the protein CASGKGHDDEQYF.

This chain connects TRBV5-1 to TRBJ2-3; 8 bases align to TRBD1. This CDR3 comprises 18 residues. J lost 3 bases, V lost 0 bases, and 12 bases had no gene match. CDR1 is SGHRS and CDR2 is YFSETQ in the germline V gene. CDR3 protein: CASSLAPTTGDYTDTQYF. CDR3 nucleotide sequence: TGCGCCAGCAGCTTGGCCCCCACGACAGGGGATTATACAGATACGCAGTATTTT. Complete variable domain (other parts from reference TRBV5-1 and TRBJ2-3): KAGVTQTPRYLIKTRGQQVTLSCSPISGHRSVSWYQQTPGQGLQFLFEYFSETQRNKGNFPGRFSGRQFSNSRSEMNVSTLELGDSALYLCASSLAPTTGDYTDTQYFGPGTRLTVL.

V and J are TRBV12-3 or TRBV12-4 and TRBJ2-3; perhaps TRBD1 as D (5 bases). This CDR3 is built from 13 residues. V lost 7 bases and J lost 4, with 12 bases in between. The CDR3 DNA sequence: TGTGCCAGCAACCCCTGGGGCGCAGATACGCAGTATTTT. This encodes CASNPWGADTQYF.

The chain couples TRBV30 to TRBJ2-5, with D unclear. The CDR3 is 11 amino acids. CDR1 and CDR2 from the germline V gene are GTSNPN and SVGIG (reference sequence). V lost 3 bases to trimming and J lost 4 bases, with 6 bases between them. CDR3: CAWRVLETQYF. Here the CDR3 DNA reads TGTGCCTGGAGGGTCTTAGAGACCCAGTACTTC.

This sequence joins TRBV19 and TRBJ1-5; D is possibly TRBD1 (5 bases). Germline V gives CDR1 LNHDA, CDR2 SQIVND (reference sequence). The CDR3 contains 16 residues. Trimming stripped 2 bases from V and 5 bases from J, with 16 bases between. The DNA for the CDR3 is TGTGCCAGTAGTATAAGCGTAAGGGGAACATATCAGCCCCAGCATTTT. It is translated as CASSISVRGTYQPQHF.

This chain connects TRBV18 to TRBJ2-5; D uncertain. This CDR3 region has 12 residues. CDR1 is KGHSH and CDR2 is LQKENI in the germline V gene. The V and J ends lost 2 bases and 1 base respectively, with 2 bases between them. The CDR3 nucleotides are TGTGCCAGCTCACCATCCCAAGAGACCCAGTACTTC. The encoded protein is CASSPSQETQYF.

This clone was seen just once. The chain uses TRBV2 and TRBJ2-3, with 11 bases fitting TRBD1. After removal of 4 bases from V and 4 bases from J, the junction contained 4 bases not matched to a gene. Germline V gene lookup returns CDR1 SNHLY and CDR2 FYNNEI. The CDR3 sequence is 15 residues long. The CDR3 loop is CASSGGQGDPDTQYF. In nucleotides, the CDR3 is TGTGCCAGCAGTGGGGGACAGGGGGATCCAGATACGCAGTATTTT.

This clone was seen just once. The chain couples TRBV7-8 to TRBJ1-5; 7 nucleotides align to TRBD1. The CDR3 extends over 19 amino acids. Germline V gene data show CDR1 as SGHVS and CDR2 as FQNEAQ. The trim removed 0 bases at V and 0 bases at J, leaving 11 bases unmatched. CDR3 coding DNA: TGTGCCAGCAGCTTAGCAGGGGGCTGGGGGAACCCTAGCAATCAGCCCCAGCATTTT. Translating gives CASSLAGGWGNPSNQPQHF.

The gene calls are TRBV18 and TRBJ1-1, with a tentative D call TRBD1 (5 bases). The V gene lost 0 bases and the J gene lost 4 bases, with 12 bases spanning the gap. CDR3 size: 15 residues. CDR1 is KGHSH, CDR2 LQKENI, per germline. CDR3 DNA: TGTGCCAGCTCACCACCGTGGGCCAGGGCCACTGAAGCTTTCTTT. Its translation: CASSPPWARATEAFF.

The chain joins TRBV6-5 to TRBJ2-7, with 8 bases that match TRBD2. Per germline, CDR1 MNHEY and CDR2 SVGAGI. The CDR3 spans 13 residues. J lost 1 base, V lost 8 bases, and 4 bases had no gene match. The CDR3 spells CASGRGGSYEQYF. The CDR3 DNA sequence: TGTGCCAGCGGACGGGGGGGTTCCTACGAGCAGTACTTC.

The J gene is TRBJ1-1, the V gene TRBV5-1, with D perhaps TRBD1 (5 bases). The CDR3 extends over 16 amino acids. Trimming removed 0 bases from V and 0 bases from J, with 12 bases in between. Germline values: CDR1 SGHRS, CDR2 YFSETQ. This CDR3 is CASSLVPGGLNTEAFF. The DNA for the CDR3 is TGCGCCAGCAGCTTGGTCCCCGGGGGTTTGAACACTGAAGCTTTCTTT.

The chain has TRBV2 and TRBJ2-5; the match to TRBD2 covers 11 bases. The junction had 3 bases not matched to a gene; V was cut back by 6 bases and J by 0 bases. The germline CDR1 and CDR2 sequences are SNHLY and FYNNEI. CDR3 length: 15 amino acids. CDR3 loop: CASRRGLADQETQYF. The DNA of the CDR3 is TGTGCCAGCAGGCGGGGACTAGCGGACCAAGAGACCCAGTACTTC.

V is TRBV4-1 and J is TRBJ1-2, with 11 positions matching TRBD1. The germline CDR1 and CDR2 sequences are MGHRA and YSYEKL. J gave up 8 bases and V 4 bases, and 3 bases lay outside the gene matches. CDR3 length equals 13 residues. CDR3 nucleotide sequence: TGCGCCAGCAGCCTGGACAGGGGGCACGGCTACACCTTC. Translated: CASSLDRGHGYTF.

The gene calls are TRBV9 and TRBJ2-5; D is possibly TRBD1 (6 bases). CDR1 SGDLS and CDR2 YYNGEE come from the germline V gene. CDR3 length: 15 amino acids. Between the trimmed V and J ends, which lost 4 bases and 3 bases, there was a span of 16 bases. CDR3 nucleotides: TGTGCCAGCAGCCCCCGGGACAACTCGAAAGAGACCCAGTACTTC. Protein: CASSPRDNSKETQYF. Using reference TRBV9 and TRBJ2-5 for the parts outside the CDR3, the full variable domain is DSGVTQTPKHLITATGQRVTLRCSPRSGDLSVYWYQQSLDQGLQFLIQYYNGEERAKGNILERFSAQQFPDLHSELNLSSLELGDSALYFCASSPRDNSKETQYFGPGTRLLVL.

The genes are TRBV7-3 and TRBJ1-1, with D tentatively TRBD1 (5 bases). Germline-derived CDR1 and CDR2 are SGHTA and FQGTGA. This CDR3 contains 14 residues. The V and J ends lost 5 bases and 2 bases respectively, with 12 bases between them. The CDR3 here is CASSPQGSNTEAFF. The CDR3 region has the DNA TGTGCCAGCAGCCCCCAGGGTTCTAACACTGAAGCTTTCTTT.

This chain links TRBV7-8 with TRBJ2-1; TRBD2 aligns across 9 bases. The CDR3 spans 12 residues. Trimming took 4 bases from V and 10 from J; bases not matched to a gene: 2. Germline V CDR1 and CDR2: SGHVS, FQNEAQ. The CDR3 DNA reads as TGTGCCAGCAGCTGGAGCGGGGGGGAGCAGTTCTTC. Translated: CASSWSGGEQFF.

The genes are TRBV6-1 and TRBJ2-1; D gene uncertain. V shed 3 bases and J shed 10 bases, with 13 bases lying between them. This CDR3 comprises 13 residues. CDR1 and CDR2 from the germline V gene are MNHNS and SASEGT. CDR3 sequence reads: CASSDTGFGEQFF. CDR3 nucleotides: TGTGCCAGCAGTGATACGGGCTTTGGGGAGCAGTTCTTC.

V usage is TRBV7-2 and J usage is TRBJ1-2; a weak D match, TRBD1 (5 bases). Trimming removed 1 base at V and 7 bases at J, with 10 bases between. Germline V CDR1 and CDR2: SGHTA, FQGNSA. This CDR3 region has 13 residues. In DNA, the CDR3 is TGTGCCAGCAGCTTAGAAGGGGCGCGTGGCTACACCTTC. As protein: CASSLEGARGYTF.

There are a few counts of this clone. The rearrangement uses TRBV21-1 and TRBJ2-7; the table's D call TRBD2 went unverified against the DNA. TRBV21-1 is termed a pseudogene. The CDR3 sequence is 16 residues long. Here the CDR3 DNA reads TGTGCCAGCAGCAAGCAGGGACTAGCGGGCCACTACGAGCAGTACTTC. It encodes CASSKQGLAGHYEQYF.